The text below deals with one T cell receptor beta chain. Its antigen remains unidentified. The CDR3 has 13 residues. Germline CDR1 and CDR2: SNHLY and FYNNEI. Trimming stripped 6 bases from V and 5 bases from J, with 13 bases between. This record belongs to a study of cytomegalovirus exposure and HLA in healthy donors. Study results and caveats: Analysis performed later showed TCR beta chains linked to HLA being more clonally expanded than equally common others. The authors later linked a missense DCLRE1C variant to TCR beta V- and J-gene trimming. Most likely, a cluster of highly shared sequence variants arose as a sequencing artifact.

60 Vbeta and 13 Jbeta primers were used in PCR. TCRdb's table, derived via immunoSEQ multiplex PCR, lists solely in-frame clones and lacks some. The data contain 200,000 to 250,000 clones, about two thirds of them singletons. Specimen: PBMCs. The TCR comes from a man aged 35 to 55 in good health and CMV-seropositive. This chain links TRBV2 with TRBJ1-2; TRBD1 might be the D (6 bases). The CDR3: CASRTTTGYGYTF. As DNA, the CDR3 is TGTGCCAGCAGGACCACCACAGGGTATGGCTACACCTTC. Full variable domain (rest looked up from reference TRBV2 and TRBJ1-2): EPEVTQTPSHQVTQMGQEVILRCVPISNHLYFYWYRQILGQKVEFLVSFYNNEISEKSEIFDDQFSVERPDGSNFTLKIRSTKLEDSAMYFCASRTTTGYGYTFGSGTRLTVV.